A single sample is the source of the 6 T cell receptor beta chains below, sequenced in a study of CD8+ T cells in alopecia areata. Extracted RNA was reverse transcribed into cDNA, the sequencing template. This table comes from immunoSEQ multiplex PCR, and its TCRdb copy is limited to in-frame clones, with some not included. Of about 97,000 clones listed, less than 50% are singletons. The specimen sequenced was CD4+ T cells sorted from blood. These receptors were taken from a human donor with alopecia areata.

Written as DNA, the CDR3 is TGTGCCAGCAGTTTTCAGGGGTCCTACGAGCAGTACTTC. This encodes CASSFQGSYEQYF. The chain has TRBV2 and TRBJ2-7; D may be TRBD1 (6 bases). The germline CDR1 and CDR2 sequences are SNHLY and FYNNEI. Trimming left V 5 bases short and J 1 base short, with 9 bases between. CDR3 size: 13 residues.

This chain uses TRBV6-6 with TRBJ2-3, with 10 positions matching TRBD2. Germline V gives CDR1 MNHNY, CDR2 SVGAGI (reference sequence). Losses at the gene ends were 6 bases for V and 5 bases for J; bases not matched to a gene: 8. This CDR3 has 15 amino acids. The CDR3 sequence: CASSPERGGIDTQYF. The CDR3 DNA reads TGTGCCAGCAGCCCTGAGCGGGGGGGAATAGATACGCAGTATTTT.

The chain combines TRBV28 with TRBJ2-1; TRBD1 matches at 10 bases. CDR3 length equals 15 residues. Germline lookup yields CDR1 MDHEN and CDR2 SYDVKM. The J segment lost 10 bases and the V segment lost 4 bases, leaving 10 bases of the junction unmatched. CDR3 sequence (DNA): TGTGCCAGCAGTTCGGGGACAGGGGTTTTCGGGGAGCAGTTCTTC. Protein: CASSSGTGVFGEQFF.

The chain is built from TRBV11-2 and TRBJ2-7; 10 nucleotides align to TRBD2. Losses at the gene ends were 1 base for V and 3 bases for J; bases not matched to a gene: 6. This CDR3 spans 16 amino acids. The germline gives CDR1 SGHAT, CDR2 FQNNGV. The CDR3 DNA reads TGTGCCAGCAGCTTAGGTTTTGGACTAGCGGTCTACGAGCAGTACTTC. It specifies CASSLGFGLAVYEQYF.

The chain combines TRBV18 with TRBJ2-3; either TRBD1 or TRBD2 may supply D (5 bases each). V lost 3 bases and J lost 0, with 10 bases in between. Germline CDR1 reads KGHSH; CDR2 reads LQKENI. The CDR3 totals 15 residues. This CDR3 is CASSPFGASTDTQYF. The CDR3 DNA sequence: TGTGCCAGCTCACCGTTCGGGGCTAGCACAGATACGCAGTATTTT.

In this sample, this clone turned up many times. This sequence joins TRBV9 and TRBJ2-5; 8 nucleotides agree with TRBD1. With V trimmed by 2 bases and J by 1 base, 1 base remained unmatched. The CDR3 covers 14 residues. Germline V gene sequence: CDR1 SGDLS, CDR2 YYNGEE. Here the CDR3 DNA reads TGTGCCAGCAGCGTGGGACAGGCCCAAGAGACCCAGTACTTC. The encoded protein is CASSVGQAQETQYF.